This TCR beta chain was profiled in a study of CD8 T cells in Susac syndrome. Study-wide findings and caveats: That the number of individuals in its TCR sequencing and HLA analysis was relatively small was acknowledged by the study.

This CDR3 is 14 amino acids long. The V gene's germline CDR1 is LGHDT and CDR2 YNNKEL (reference sequence). Trimming removed 4 bases from V and 4 bases from J, with 13 bases in between. Sequencing targeted TCR beta in T cells from blood (CD8+ and CD4+). TEMRA cells underwent FACS enrichment and CD8+ and CD4+ T cells underwent negative isolation. In regard to this clonotype: The target antigen is unknown.

RNA, at about 0.5 to 1 ug, was reverse transcribed with random hexamers. immunoSEQ multiplex PCR amplified TCR beta CDR3 across 54 Vbeta, 13 Jbeta. TCRdb reprocessed the immunoSEQ multiplex PCR reads via MiXCR and lists one record per CDR3 protein. Among roughly 150,000 distinct CDR3 sequences listed, around 95% were seen once. The chain employs TRBV3-1 and TRBJ2-5; the D gene is possibly TRBD1 (6 bases). Sequences were obtained from CD8+ T cells from PBMCs. The sequence was collected from a human donor with multiple sclerosis. CDR3 amino acids: CASSLKQGPETQYF. The CDR3 DNA reads as TGTGCCAGCAGCCTAAAGCAGGGGCCAGAGACCCAGTACTTC.